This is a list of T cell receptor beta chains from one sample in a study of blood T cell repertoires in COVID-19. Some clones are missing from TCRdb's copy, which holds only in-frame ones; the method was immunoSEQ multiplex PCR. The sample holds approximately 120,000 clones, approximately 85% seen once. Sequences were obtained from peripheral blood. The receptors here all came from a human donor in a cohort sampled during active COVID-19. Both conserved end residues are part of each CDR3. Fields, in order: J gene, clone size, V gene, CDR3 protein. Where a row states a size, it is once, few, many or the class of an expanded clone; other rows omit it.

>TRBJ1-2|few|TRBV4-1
CASSQDSRVRANYGYTF
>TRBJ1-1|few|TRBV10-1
CASNSGLGNTEAFF
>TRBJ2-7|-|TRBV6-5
CASSPGWNEQYF
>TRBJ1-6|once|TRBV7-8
CASSTYRGPDGSPLHF
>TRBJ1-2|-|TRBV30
CAWRSGDRGNYGYTF
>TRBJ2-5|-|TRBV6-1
CASSEAAGGRETQYF
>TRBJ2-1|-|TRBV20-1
CSASRRLAGGLYNEQFF
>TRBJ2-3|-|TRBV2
CASSIDRVDTQYF
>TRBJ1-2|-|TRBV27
CASSLQGSYGYTF
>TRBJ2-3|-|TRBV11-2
CASSLGETQYF
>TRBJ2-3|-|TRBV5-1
CASSYLTGSTDTQYF
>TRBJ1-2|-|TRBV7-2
CASSLGRNYGYTF
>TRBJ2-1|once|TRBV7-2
CASSFGGGGYNEQFF
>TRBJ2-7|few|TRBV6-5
CASTRSAGGHEQYF
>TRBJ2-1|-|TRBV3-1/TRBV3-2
CASSSTSGGAYNEQFF
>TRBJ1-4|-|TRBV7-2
CASSLVDRGNEKLFF
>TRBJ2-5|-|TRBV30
CAWFPVADLKQETQYF
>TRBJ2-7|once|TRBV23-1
CASRGTSYEQYF
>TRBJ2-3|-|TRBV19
CASSPRYRSTDTQYF
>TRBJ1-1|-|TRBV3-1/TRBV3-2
CASSKEGGRGTEAFF
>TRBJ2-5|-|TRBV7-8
CASSFLRGGGKKPKETQYF
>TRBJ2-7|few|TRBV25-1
CASTSATSYEQYF
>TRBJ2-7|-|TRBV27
CASSFGGGAYEQYF
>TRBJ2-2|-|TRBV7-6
CASSLWEAGENTGELFF
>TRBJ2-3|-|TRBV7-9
CASSFGGSTDTQYF
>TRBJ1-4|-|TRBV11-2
CASSFIGGGEKLFF
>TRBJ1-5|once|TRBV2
CASSEGWAPQPQHF
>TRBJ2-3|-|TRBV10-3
CAISDPAGGPNTQYF
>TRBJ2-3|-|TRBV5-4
CASSLELHTDTQYF
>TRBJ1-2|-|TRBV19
CASSIDGGNYGYTF
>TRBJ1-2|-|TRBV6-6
CASSYSYGSGGYTF
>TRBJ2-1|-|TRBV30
CAWSVRVSSSYNEQFF
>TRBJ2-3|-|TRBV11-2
CASSAGLAGTGEQCF
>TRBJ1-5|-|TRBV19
CATVQGGLSSNQPQHF
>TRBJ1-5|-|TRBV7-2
CASSPDSGGMGQPQHF
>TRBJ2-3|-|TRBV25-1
CASSEVPAGGPGTDTQYF
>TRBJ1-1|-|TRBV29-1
CSVIPGQGFSEAFF
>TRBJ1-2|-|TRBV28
CASSLTGTHQGGYTF
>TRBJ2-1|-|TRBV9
CASSVAAGGPSHEQFF
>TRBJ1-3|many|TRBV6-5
CASSATGPGNTIYF
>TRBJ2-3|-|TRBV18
CASSPQRSSATDTQYF
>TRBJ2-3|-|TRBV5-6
CASSLVSYTDTQYF
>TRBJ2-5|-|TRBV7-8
CASSLASSRKETQYF
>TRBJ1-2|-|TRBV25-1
CASSDANGYGYTF
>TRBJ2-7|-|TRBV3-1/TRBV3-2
CASRTGGQEQYF
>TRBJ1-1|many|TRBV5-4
CASSSQGVRVEAFF
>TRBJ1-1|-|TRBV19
CASSILRGTEAFF
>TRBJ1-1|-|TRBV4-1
CASSRTGKTEAFF
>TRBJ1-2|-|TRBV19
CASSSQQGARHGYTF
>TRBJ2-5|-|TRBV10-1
CASSDGTRETQYF
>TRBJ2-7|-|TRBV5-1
CASSLGTGEDEQYF
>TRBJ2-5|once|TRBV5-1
CASSLGTSGAQETQYF
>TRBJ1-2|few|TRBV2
CASSGAFDGYTF
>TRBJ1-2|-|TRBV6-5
CASSYFGTVNNYGYTF
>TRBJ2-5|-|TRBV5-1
CASTPQTGGIETQYF
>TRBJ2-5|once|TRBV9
CASSVVIGGPQETQYF
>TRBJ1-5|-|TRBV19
CASSQATGQPQHF
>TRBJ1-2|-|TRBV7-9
CASSFAGQKNYGYTF
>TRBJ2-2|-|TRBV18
CASSPRQGDTGELFF